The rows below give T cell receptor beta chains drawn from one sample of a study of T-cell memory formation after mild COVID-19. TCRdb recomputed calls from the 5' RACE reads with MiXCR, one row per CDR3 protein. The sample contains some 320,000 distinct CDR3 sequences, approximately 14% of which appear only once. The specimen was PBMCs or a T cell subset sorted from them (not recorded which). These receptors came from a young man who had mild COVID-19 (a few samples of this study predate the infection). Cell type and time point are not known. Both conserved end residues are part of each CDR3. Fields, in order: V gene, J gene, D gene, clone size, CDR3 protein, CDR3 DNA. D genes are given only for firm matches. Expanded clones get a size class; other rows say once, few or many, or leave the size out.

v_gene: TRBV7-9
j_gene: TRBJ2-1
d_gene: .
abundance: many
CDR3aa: CASSTGQLYNEQFF
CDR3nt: TGTGCCAGCAGCACCGGACAGTTATACAATGAGCAGTTCTTC

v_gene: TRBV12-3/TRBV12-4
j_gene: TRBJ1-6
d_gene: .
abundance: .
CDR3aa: CASSFGGEESPLHF
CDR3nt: TGTGCCAGCAGTTTTGGGGGAGAAGAATCACCCCTCCACTTT

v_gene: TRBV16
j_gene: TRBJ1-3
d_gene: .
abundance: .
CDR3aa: CASSQSRSTIYF
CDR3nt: TGTGCCAGCAGCCAATCGCGGTCCACCATATATTTT

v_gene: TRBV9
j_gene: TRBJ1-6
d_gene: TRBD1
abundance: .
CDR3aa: CASSPRQGTNSPLHF
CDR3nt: TGTGCCAGCAGCCCCCGACAGGGAACTAATTCACCCCTCCACTTT

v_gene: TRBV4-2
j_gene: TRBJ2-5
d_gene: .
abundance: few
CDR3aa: CASSQEGTQYF
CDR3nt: TGTGCCAGCAGCCAAGAAGGGACCCAGTACTTC

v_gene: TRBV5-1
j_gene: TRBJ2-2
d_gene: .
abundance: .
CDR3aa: CASSLAKGHRVDTGELIF
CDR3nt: TGCGCCAGCAGCTTGGCAAAGGGACATCGGGTTGACACCGGGGAGCTGATTTTT

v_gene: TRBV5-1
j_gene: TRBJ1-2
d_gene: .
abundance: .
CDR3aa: CASSARTLNYGYTF
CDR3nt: TGCGCCAGCAGCGCCCGGACCCTTAACTATGGCTACACCTTC

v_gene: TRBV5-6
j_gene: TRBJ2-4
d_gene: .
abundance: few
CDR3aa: CASSFRVGVAKNIQYF
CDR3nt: TGTGCCAGCAGCTTCAGGGTTGGGGTAGCCAAAAACATTCAGTACTTC

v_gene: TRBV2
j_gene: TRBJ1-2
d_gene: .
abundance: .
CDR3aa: CASSPGGMAYGYTF
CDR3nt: TGTGCCAGCAGTCCCGGCGGAATGGCCTATGGCTACACCTTC

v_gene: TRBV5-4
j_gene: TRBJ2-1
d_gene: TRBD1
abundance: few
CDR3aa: CASSSTGGNNEQFF
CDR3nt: TGTGCCAGCAGCTCCACAGGGGGAAATAATGAGCAGTTCTTC

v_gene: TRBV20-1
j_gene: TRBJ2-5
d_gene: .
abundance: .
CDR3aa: CSARGDPREIQTQYF
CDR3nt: TGCAGTGCTAGAGGAGACCCAAGGGAAATACAGACCCAGTACTTC

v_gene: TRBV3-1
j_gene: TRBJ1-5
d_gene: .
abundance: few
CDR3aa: CASSQRSQGSNQPQHF
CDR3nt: TGTGCCAGCAGCCAGAGGTCGCAGGGCAGCAATCAGCCCCAGCATTTT

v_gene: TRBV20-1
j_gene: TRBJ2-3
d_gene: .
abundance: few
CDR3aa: CSAKSPTDTQYF
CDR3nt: TGCAGTGCTAAGTCCCCGACAGATACGCAGTATTTT

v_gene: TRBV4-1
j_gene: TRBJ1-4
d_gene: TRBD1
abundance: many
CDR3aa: CASSQTGGLYEKLFF
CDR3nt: TGCGCCAGCAGCCAAACAGGGGGATTGTATGAAAAACTGTTTTTT

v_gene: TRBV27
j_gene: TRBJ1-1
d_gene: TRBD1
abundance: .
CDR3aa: CASSLWGTGFTEAFF
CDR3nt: TGTGCCAGCAGTTTATGGGGGACAGGGTTCACTGAAGCTTTCTTT

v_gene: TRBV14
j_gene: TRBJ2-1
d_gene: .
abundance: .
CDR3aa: CASSPSGRYNEQFF
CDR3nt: TGTGCCAGCAGCCCGTCAGGGAGGTACAATGAGCAGTTCTTC

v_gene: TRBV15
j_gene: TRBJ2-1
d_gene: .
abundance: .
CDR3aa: CATSRQVYNEQFF
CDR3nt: TGTGCCACCAGCAGACAGGTATACAATGAGCAGTTCTTC

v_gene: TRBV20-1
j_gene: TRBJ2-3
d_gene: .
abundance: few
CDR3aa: CSARGLVLSTDTQYF
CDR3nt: TGCAGTGCTAGAGGACTAGTCCTTAGCACAGATACGCAGTATTTT

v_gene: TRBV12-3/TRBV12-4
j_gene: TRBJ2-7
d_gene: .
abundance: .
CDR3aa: CASRTDSHVGEQYF
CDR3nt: TGTGCCAGCAGAACGGACAGCCATGTGGGGGAGCAGTACTTC

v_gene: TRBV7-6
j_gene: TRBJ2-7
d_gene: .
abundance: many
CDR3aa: CASSSGVRGSSYEQYF
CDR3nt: TGTGCCAGCAGCTCGGGTGTCAGGGGCTCCTCCTACGAGCAGTACTTC

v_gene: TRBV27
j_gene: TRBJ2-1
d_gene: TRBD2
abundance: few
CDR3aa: CASSSGLAYNEQFF
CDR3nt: TGTGCCAGCAGTTCGGGACTAGCCTACAATGAGCAGTTCTTC

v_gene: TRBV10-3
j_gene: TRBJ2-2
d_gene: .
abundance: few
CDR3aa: CAIRPSGWAGELFF
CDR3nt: TGTGCCATCAGGCCGTCGGGTTGGGCCGGGGAGCTGTTTTTT

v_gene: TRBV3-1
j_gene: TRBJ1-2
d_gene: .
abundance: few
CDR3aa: CASSQGTESYTF
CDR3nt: TGTGCCAGCAGCCAAGGGACAGAGAGCTACACCTTC

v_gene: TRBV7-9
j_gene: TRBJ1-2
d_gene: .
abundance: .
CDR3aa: CASSPDTIYGYTF
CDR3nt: TGTGCCAGCAGCCCCGATACGATCTATGGCTACACCTTC

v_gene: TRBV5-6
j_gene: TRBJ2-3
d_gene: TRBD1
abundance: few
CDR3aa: CASSAGIGTGQDTQYF
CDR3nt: TGTGCCAGCAGCGCAGGTATCGGGACAGGGCAAGATACGCAGTATTTT

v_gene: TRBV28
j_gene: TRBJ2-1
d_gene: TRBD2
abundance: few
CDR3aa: CAIRLAGGPNEQFF
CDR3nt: TGTGCCATCCGGCTCGCGGGGGGGCCTAATGAGCAGTTCTTC

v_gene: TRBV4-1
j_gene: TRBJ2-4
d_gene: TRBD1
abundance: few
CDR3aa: CASSQVYRGPTKNIQYF
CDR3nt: TGCGCCAGCAGCCAGGTATACAGGGGGCCGACCAAAAACATTCAGTACTTC

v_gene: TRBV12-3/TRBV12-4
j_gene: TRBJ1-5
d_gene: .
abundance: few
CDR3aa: CASSRAADQPQHF
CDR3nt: TGTGCCAGCAGTCGTGCAGCTGATCAGCCCCAGCATTTT

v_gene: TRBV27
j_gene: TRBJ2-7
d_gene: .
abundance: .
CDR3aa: CASSLNSLYEQYF
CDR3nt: TGTGCCAGCAGTTTGAACAGCCTCTACGAGCAGTACTTC

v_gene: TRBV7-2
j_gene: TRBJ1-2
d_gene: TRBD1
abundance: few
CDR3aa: CASSLEEDRGNGYTF
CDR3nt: TGTGCCAGCAGCCTGGAAGAGGACAGGGGGAATGGCTACACCTTC

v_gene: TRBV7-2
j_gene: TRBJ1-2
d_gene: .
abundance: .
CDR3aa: CASTFTAGGGYTF
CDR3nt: TGTGCCAGCACCTTTACGGCCGGGGGCGGCTACACCTTC

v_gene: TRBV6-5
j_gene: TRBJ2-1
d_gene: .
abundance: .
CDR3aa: CASSPSRGGDEQFF
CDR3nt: TGTGCCAGCAGTCCCTCCCGGGGCGGGGATGAGCAGTTCTTC

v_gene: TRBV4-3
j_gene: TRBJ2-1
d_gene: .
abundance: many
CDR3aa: CASSQSETGSSYNEQFF
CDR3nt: TGCGCCAGCAGCCAATCTGAAACCGGTAGCTCCTACAATGAGCAGTTCTTC

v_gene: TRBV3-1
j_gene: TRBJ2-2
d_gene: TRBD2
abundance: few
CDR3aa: CASSRWTSGGLITGELFF
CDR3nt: TGTGCCAGCAGCCGCTGGACTAGCGGGGGGCTGATCACCGGGGAGCTGTTTTTT

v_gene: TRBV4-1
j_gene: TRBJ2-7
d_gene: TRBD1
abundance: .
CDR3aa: CASSVKQGLGEQYF
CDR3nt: TGCGCCAGCAGCGTCAAACAGGGGTTGGGCGAGCAGTACTTC

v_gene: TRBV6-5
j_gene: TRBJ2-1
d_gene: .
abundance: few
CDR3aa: CASSYWSGSSYNEQFF
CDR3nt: TGTGCCAGCAGTTACTGGTCTGGGAGCTCATACAATGAGCAGTTCTTC

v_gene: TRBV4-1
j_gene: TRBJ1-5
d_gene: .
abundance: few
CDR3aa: CASSQGAEVSQPQHF
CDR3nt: TGCGCCAGCAGCCAAGGGGCGGAGGTCTCTCAGCCCCAGCATTTT

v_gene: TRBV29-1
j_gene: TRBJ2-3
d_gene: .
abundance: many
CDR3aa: CSVVDSNIDTQYF
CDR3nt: TGCAGCGTTGTAGACTCAAACATAGATACGCAGTATTTT

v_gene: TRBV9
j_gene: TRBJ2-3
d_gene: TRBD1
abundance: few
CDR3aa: CASSARQGFTDTQYF
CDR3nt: TGTGCCAGCAGCGCCAGACAGGGGTTCACAGATACGCAGTATTTT

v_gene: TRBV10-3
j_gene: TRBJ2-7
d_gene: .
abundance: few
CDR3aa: CAISESGDGRVYEQYF
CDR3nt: TGTGCCATCAGTGAATCGGGGGACGGGCGGGTCTACGAGCAGTACTTC

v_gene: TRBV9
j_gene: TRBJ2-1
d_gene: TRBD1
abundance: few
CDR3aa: CASSIEPGGSYNEQFF
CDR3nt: TGTGCCAGCAGCATTGAGCCAGGGGGCTCCTACAATGAGCAGTTCTTC

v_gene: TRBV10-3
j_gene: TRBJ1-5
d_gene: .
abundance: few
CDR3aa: CAISRQVDQPQHF
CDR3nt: TGTGCCATCAGTCGACAGGTAGATCAGCCCCAGCATTTT

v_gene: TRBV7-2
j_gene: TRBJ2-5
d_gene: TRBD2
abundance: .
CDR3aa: CASSYGTSRETQYF
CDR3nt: TGTGCCAGCAGCTACGGGACTAGCCGAGAGACCCAGTACTTC

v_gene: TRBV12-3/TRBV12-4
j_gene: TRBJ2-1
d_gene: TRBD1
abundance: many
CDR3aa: CASSLRQGAYNEQFF
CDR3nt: TGTGCCAGCAGTTTACGGCAGGGGGCCTACAATGAGCAGTTCTTC

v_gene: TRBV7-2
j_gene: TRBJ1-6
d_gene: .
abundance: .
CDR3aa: CASSGGPLDPLHF
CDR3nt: TGTGCCAGCAGCGGGGGCCCTCTTGATCCCCTCCACTTT

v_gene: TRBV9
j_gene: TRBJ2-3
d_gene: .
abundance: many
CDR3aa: CASSGLPGLKMPGDTQYF
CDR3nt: TGTGCCAGCAGCGGCCTCCCTGGACTAAAAATGCCGGGAGATACGCAGTATTTT

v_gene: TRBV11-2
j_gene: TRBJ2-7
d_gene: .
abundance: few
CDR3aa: CASSLGTSYEQYF
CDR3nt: TGTGCCAGCAGCTTAGGGACCTCCTACGAGCAGTACTTC

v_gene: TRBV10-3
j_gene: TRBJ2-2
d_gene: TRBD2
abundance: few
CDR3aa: CAISERGVNTGELFF
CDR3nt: TGTGCCATCAGTGAGCGGGGGGTGAACACCGGGGAGCTGTTTTTT

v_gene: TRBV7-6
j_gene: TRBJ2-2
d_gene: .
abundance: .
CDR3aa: CASSPQKYTGELFF
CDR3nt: TGTGCCAGCAGCCCCCAGAAGTACACCGGGGAGCTGTTTTTT

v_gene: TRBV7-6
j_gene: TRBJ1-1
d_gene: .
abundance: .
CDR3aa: CASSSGYRVEAFF
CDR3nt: TGTGCCAGCAGCTCGGGATACAGGGTGGAAGCTTTCTTT

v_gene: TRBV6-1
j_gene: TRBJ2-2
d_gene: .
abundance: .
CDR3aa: CASTAPTATGELFF
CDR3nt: TGTGCCAGCACCGCCCCGACAGCCACCGGGGAGCTGTTTTTT

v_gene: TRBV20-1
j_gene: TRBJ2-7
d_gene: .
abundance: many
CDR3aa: CSAQIGGTYEQYF
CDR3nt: TGCAGTGCTCAGATAGGGGGTACCTACGAGCAGTACTTC

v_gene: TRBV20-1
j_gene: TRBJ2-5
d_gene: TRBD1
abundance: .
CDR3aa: CSATSTGQETQYF
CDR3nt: TGCAGTGCTACATCGACAGGGCAAGAGACCCAGTACTTC

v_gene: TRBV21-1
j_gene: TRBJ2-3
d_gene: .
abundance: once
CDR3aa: CASSLGQRSGTDTQYF
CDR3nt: TGTGCCAGCAGCCTCGGACAGCGCTCTGGCACAGATACGCAGTATTTT

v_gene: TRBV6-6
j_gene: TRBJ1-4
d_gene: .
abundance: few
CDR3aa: CASSYTMAGTNEKLFF
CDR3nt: TGTGCCAGCAGTTACACGATGGCAGGGACTAATGAAAAACTGTTTTTT